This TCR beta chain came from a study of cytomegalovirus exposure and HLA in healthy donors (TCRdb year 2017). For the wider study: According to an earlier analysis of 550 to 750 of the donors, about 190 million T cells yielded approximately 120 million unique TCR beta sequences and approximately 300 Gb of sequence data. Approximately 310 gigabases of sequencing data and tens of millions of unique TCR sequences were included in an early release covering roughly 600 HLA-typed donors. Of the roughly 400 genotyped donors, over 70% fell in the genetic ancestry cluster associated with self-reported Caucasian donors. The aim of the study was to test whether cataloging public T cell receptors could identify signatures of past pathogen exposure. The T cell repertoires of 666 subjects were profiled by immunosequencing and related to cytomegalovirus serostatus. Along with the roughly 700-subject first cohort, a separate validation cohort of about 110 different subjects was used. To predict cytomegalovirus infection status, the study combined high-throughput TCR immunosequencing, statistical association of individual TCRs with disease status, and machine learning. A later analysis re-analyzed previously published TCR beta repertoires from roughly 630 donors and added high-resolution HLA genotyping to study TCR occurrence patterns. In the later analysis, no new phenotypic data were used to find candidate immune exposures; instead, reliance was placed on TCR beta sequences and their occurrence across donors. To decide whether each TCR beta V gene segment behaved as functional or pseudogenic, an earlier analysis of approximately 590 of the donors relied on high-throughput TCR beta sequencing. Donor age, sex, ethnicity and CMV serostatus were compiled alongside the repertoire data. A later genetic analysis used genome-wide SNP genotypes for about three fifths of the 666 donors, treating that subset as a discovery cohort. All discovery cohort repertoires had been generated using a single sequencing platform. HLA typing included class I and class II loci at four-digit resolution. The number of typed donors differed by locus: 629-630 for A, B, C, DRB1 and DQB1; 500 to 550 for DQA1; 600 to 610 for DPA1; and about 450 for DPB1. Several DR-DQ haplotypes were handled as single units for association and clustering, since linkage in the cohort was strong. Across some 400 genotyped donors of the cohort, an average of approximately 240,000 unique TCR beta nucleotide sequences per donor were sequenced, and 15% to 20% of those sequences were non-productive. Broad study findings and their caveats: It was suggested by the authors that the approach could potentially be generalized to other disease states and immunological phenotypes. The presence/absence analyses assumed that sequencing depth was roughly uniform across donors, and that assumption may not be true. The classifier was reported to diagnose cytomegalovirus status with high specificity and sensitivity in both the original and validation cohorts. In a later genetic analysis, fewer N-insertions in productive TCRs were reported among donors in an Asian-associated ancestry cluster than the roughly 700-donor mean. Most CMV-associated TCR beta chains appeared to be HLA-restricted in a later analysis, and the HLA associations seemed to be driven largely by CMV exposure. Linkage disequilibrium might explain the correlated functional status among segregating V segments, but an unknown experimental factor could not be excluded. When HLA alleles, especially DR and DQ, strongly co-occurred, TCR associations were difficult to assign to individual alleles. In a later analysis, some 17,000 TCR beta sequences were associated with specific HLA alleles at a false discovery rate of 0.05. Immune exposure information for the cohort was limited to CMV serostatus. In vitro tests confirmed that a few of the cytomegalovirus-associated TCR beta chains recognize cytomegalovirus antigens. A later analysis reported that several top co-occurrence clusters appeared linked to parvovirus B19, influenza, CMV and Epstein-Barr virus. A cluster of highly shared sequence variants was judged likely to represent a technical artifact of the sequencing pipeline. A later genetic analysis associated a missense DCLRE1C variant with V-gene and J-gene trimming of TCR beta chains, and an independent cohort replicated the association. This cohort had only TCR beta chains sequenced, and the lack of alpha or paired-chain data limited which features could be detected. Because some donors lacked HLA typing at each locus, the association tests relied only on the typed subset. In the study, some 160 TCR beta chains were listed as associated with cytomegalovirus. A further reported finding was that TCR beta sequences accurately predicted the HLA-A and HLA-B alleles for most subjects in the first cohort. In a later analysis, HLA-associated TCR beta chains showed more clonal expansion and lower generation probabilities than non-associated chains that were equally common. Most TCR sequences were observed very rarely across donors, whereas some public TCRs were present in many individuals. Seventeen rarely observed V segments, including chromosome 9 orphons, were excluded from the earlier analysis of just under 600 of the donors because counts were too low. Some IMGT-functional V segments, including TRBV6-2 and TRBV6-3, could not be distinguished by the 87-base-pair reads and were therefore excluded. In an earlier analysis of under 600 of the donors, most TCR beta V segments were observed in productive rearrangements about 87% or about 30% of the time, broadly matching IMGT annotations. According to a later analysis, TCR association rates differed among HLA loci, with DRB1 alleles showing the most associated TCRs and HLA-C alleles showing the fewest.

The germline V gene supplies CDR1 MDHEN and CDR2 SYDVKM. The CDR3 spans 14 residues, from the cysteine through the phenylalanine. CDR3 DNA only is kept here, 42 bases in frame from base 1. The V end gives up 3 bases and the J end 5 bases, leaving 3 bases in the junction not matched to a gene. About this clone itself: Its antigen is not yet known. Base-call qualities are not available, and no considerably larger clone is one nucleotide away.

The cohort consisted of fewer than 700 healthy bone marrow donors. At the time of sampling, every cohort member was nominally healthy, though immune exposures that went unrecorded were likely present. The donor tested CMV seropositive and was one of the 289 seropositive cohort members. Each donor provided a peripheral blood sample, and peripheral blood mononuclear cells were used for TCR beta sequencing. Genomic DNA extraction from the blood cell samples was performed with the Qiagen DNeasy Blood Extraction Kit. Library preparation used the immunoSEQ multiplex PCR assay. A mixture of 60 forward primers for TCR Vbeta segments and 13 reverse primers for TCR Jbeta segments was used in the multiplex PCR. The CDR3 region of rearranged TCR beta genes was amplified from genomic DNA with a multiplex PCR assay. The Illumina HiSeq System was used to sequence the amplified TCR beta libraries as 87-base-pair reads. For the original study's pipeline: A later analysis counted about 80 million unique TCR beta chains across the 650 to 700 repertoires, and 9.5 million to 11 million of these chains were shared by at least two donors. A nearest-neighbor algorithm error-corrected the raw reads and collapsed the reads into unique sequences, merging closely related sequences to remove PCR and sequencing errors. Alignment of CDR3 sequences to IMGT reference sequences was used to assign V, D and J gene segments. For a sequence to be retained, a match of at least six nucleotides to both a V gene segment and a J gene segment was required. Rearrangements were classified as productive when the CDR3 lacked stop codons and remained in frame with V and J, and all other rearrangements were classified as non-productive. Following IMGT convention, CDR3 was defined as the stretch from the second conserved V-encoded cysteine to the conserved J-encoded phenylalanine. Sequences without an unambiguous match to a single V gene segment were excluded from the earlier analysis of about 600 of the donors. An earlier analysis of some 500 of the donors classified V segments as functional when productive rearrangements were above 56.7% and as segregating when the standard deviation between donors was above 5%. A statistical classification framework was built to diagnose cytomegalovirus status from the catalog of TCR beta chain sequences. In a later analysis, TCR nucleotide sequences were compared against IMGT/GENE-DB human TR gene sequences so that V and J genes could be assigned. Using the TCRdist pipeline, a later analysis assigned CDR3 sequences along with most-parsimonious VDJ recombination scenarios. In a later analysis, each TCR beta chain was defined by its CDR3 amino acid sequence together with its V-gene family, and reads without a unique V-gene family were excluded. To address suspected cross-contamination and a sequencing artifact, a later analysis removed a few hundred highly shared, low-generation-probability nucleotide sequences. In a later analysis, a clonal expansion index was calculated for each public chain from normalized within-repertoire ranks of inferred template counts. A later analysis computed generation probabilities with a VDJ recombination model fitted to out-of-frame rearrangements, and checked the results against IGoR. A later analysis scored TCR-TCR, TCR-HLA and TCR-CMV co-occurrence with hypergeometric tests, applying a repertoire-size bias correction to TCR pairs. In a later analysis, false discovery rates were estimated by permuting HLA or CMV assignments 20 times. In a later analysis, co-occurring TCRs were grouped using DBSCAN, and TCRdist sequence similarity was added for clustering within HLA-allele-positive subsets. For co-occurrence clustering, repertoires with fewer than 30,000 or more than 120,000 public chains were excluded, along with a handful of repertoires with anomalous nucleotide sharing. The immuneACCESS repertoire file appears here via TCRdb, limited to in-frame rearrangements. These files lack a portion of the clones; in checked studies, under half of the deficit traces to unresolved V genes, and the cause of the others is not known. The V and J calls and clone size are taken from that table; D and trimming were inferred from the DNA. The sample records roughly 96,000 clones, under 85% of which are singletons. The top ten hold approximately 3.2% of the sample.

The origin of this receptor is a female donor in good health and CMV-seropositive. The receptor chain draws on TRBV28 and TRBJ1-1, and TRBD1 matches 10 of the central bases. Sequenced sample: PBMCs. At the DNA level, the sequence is TGTGCCAGCAGTTTGACAGGGGGCCGAACTGAAGCTTTCTTT. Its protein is CASSLTGGRTEAFF. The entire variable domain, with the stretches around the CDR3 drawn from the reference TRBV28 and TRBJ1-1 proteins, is DVKVTQSSRYLVKRTGEKVFLECVQDMDHENMFWYRQDPGLGLRLIYFSYDVKMKEKGDIPEGYSVSREKKERFSLILESASTNQTSMYLCASSLTGGRTEAFFGQGTRLTVV.